The 9 T cell receptor beta chains reported below all come from one sample, sequenced in a study of CD8+CD57+ T cells in acquired aplastic anemia. Using genomic DNA as the template, TCR beta VDJ and CDR3 profiling was carried out. TCRdb re-called the reads through MiXCR, storing one row per CDR3 protein. The table records some 200,000 distinct CDR3 sequences, less than 50% of them present only once. Patients selected for sequencing had displayed CD8+CD57+ cell expansion by flow cytometry. Sequenced material: sorted CD4+, CD8+, or CD8+CD57+ T cells (not recorded which) from PBMCs. These receptors were obtained from a human donor with aplastic anemia.

The chain joins TRBV6-5 to TRBJ1-4; D might be TRBD1 (5 bases). Germline CDR1 and CDR2: MNHEY and SVGAGI. The CDR3 is 16 residues long. Trimming took off 2 bases at V and 3 bases at J, with 13 bases between the two ends. CDR3 DNA: TGTGCCAGCAGTTACCCCCAGGGAAGATCTAATGAAAAACTGTTTTTT. It translates to CASSYPQGRSNEKLFF.

The chain carries TRBV15 and TRBJ2-2, with D maybe TRBD1 (5 bases). This CDR3 has 17 amino acids. V lost 4 bases and J 4 bases, leaving 19 bases between the germline ends. Germline-derived CDR1 and CDR2 are LNHNV and YYDKDF (reference sequence). The CDR3 sequence: CATSKSLGQGPTGELFF. CDR3 DNA sequence: TGTGCCACCAGCAAAAGCCTCGGGCAGGGCCCCACCGGGGAGCTGTTTTTT.

This clonotype has more than one count but fewer than ten. The rearrangement joins TRBV6-5 to TRBJ2-1; 7 bases align to TRBD2. This CDR3 contains 14 residues. Trimming cost V 2 bases and J 9 bases; bases outside gene matches: 7. Per germline, CDR1 MNHEY and CDR2 SVGAGI. CDR3 loop: CASSYGFGEGEQFF. CDR3 nucleotide sequence: TGTGCCAGCAGTTACGGTTTTGGGGAGGGTGAGCAGTTCTTC.

The J gene is TRBJ1-1, the V gene TRBV24-1, with 9 bases matching TRBD1. Trimming at V came to 2 bases and at J to 5 bases, leaving 11 bases not matched to a gene. The germline gives CDR1 KGHDR, CDR2 SFDVKD. CDR3 length equals 17 residues. Here the CDR3 DNA reads TGTGCCACCAGTGATTGGGACAGGGTCGGAGGTGAGACTGAAGCTTTCTTT. It encodes CATSDWDRVGGETEAFF.

This clonotype was observed at least ten times. The genes are TRBV6-1 and TRBJ1-6; 7 positions match TRBD1. This CDR3 is 15 amino acids long. The germline V gene has CDR1 MNHNS and CDR2 SASEGT. With V trimmed by 6 bases and J by 7 bases, 9 bases remained unmatched. Here the CDR3 DNA reads TGTGCCAGCAGGAAACCGGGACAGCAGAATTCACCCCTCCACTTT. This codes for CASRKPGQQNSPLHF.

Notes on this clonotype: One end of the junction is discordant with germline, which a read error may explain. The chain combines TRBV10-3 with TRBJ1-1; D remains unclear. CDR3 size: 14 residues. The germline CDR1 and CDR2 sequences are ENHRY and SYGVKD. DNA for the CDR3: TGTGCCATCAGTGAGTCGGGTATACGGGGAAGAGCTTTCTTC. Translation: CAISESGIRGRAFF.

This clonotype was seen more than once but under ten times. The chain is built from TRBV9 and TRBJ2-4; 11 bases agree with TRBD1. Trimming at V came to 3 bases and at J to 4 bases, leaving 9 bases not matched to a gene. This CDR3 comprises 17 residues. The V gene's germline CDR1 is SGDLS and CDR2 YYNGEE. The chain's CDR3 is CASSASGTGGVKNIQYF. The DNA for the CDR3 is TGTGCCAGCAGCGCCTCCGGGACAGGGGGGGTAAAAAACATTCAGTACTTC.

The J gene is TRBJ2-3, the V gene TRBV19; no clear D gene. Per the germline V gene, CDR1 is LNHDA and CDR2 is SQIVND (reference sequence). V gave up 7 bases and J gave up 1 base, with 6 bases separating them. The CDR3 consists of 12 residues. As DNA, the CDR3 is TGTGCCAGTAATGAGGGCACAGATACGCAGTATTTT. Encoded protein: CASNEGTDTQYF.

The V call is TRBV19, the J call TRBJ2-5; TRBD2 matches 8 bases. The germline CDR1 and CDR2 sequences are LNHDA and SQIVND (reference sequence). There are 13 residues in the CDR3. With V trimmed by 7 bases and J by 2 bases, 3 bases remained unmatched. CDR3: CASIERGQETQYF. CDR3 bases: TGTGCCAGTATAGAGCGGGGGCAAGAGACCCAGTACTTC.